The next 10 T cell receptor beta chains were all read from a single sample in a study of beta chain features in type 1 diabetes. The sequenced template was cDNA made from the entire isolated RNA. The protocol was immunoSEQ multiplex PCR, while the TCRdb copy is restricted to in-frame clones and leaves out a portion. The sample consists of hundreds of thousands of clones, 30% of them appearing once. Sequencing used naive CD4+ T cells from blood. These receptor sequences come from a man between 18 and 29 years old in good health.

For the CDR3, the DNA is TGTGCCAGCACTTCCCCCGGGACATCGAGCTCCTACGAGCAGTACTTC. It encodes CASTSPGTSSSYEQYF. V gene TRBV28 combines with J gene TRBJ2-7, with D perhaps TRBD1 (6 bases). CDR1 is MDHEN and CDR2 is SYDVKM in the germline V gene. V was shortened by 7 bases and J by 0 bases, with 19 bases between the two germline ends. This CDR3 spans 16 amino acids.

This clone was recorded a few times. The chain recombines TRBV7-2 with TRBJ2-3, with 9 nucleotides matching TRBD2. The CDR3 runs 15 residues. The V gene's germline CDR1 is SGHTA and CDR2 FQGNSA. Unmatched junction bases numbered 10, after V lost 5 bases and J lost 7 bases. CDR3 region: CASSRLASGINTQYF. In DNA, the CDR3 is TGTGCCAGCAGCCGTTTGGCTAGCGGGATAAATACGCAGTATTTT. Full variable domain (rest looked up from reference TRBV7-2 and TRBJ2-3): GAGVSQSPSNKVTEKGKDVELRCDPISGHTALYWYRQSLGQGLEFLIYFQGNSAPDKSGLPSDRFSAERTGGSVSTLTIQRTQQEDSAVYLCASSRLASGINTQYFGPGTRLTVL.

Turning to this clone: This same CDR3 is encoded by further DNA sequences in the sample. The V call is TRBV30, the J call TRBJ2-3; TRBD2 aligns across 8 bases. This CDR3 contains 13 residues. The germline CDR1 and CDR2 sequences are GTSNPN and SVGIG (reference sequence). With 4 bases clipped from V and 0 bases from J, the junction kept 0 bases outside the gene matches. The CDR3 protein is CAWTSGSTDTQYF. The CDR3 region has the DNA TGTGCCTGGACTAGCGGGAGCACAGATACGCAGTATTTT.

This clone occurred a few times. The genes are TRBV30 and TRBJ2-3; possible D gene TRBD2, 5 bases. With 3 bases removed from V and 4 bases from J, the gap between germline ends came to 17 bases. Germline V lookup: CDR1 GTSNPN, CDR2 SVGIG (reference sequence). The CDR3 has 15 residues. The CDR3 loop reads CAWSIGQLGADTQYF. For the CDR3, the DNA is TGTGCCTGGAGCATCGGGCAGCTGGGAGCAGATACGCAGTATTTT.

This clone was detected only a few times. This chain links TRBV15 with TRBJ2-7, with TRBD2 matching over 10 bases. Losses at the gene ends were 1 base for V and 4 bases for J; bases not matched to a gene: 4. From germline, CDR1 is LNHNV and CDR2 YYDKDF (reference sequence). The CDR3 is 15 residues long. The CDR3 nucleotides are TGTGCCACCAGCAGAGTACTAGCGGGACTATACGAGCAGTACTTC. Encoded protein: CATSRVLAGLYEQYF.

This clone appeared a few times. The chain joins TRBV7-2 to TRBJ1-2; no clear D. Trimming took off 5 bases at V and 0 bases at J, with 19 bases between the two ends. The CDR3 is 17 residues long. In germline, CDR1 is SGHTA, CDR2 FQGNSA. The DNA of the CDR3 is TGTGCCAGCAGCCCATCGCTGGCGCAGGTAGCTAACTATGGCTACACCTTC. Its protein product is CASSPSLAQVANYGYTF.

This clone showed up just a few times. The gene calls are TRBV4-1 and TRBJ2-1; 10 bases map to TRBD2. Germline values: CDR1 MGHRA, CDR2 YSYEKL. J gave up 7 bases and V 3 bases, and 15 bases lay outside the gene matches. This CDR3 spans 18 amino acids. In DNA form, the CDR3 reads TGCGCCAGCAGCCAGTCAAGTTGGCTAGCGGGAGATAAAAATGAGCAGTTCTTC. It is translated as CASSQSSWLAGDKNEQFF.

In this sample, this clone turned up a few times. The chain is built from TRBV30 and TRBJ2-7, with D possibly TRBD1 on 6 matching bases. CDR1 is GTSNPN, CDR2 SVGIG, per germline (reference sequence). There are 14 residues in the CDR3. Trimming took 0 bases from V and 4 from J, leaving 13 bases between them. The CDR3 loop reads CAWSVNRAPYEQYF. Written as DNA, the CDR3 is TGTGCCTGGAGTGTAAACAGGGCCCCTTACGAGCAGTACTTC.

This chain joins TRBV19 and TRBJ2-7; D is uncertain. CDR3 length: 13 residues. CDR1 is LNHDA and CDR2 is SQIVND in the germline V gene (reference sequence). V was clipped by 3 bases and J by 2 bases, with 8 bases between them. CDR3 in DNA: TGTGCCAGTAGTATCCAGGCAGCCTACGAGCAGTACTTC. It specifies CASSIQAAYEQYF.

This clone was picked up one time. The chain combines TRBV5-1 with TRBJ2-1; the D is unclear. The germline CDR1 and CDR2 sequences are SGHRS and YFSETQ. V lost 0 bases, J lost 9 bases, and 13 bases lay in between. The CDR3 sequence is 14 residues long. The CDR3 DNA follows: TGCGCCAGCAGCTTGGGCAGATCAGTGGGTGAGCAGTTCTTC. Translating gives CASSLGRSVGEQFF.